What follows is one TCR beta chain and its context. Germline CDR1 is LNHDA and CDR2 is SQIVND (reference sequence). The V end was cut by 7 bases, the J end by 5 bases, with 17 bases between. The CDR3 totals 14 residues. Original methodology: Estimates of nucleated cell counts were drawn from the amplification of reference gene primers. Here immunoSEQ multiplex PCR was the method, and the copy in TCRdb shows in-frame clones only, minus some. V and J calls plus clone size are reproduced from that table; the DNA served to infer D and trimming. Counted here are about 300,000 clones, around 88% occurring once; the ten biggest clones make up 1.5% to 2%. The data stem from a study of blood T cell repertoires in COVID-19. It was during active infection that Seattle patients were enrolled and then longitudinally followed.

Sequenced input: peripheral blood. This TCR came from a woman aged 25 to 39 with COVID-19, enrolled during active disease. The genes are TRBV19 and TRBJ1-1, with D possibly TRBD1 on 5 matching bases. CDR3 bases: TGTGCCAGTACCTCCCCAGGGTTAGTGACTGAAGCTTTCTTT. Protein product: CASTSPGLVTEAFF.